Following are 4 T cell receptor beta chains from one sample sequenced in a study of cytomegalovirus exposure and HLA in healthy donors (dated by TCRdb to the late 2010s). The library was built by means of the immunoSEQ multiplex PCR assay. For the multiplex PCR, a mixture combining 60 forward primers for TCR Vbeta segments and 13 reverse primers for TCR Jbeta segments was used. This immuneACCESS table, as held by TCRdb, lists in-frame sequences with V and J called but not all clones. Of the missing ones, under half trace to an unresolved V gene in checked studies; the others have no known cause. This sample lists 63,000 or so clones; more than 65% were detected once. The ten largest clonotypes hold less than 3.5% of the sample. The sequenced sample was PBMCs. Source of these receptors: a woman in her 30s in good health and CMV-seronegative.

The V call is TRBV5-1, the J call TRBJ1-1; D is unresolved. Germline values: CDR1 SGHRS, CDR2 YFSETQ. The length of the CDR3 is 14 residues. V lost 0 bases to trimming and J lost 4 bases, with 10 bases between them. The CDR3 protein is CASSLGQKGTEAFF. The DNA for the CDR3 is TGCGCCAGCAGCTTGGGACAAAAAGGCACTGAAGCTTTCTTT.

Here the CDR3 DNA reads TGCGCCAGCAGCTTGGGACAGGGGGCGCAAGGCGGAAACACCATATATTTT. Amino acid sequence: CASSLGQGAQGGNTIYF. The chain is built from TRBV5-1 and TRBJ1-3; 10 nucleotides match TRBD1. CDR3 length: 17 amino acids. The junction had 7 bases not matched to a gene; V was cut back by 0 bases and J by 4 bases. Per germline, CDR1 SGHRS and CDR2 YFSETQ.

The chain has TRBV5-1 and TRBJ2-1; TRBD2 agrees at 11 bases. After removal of 0 bases from V and 4 bases from J, the junction contained 3 bases not matched to a gene. Per the germline V gene, CDR1 is SGHRS and CDR2 is YFSETQ. This CDR3 is built from 16 residues. The chain's CDR3 is CASSLGLAGRYNEQFF. The CDR3 DNA is TGCGCCAGCAGCTTGGGACTAGCGGGAAGGTACAATGAGCAGTTCTTC.

This clone was detected only a few times. The rearrangement links TRBV10-3 to TRBJ1-3; a weak D match, TRBD1 (6 bases). Germline V gene lookup returns CDR1 ENHRY and CDR2 SYGVKD. Trimming removed 8 bases at V and 4 bases at J, with 15 bases between. This CDR3 contains 14 residues. The CDR3 protein is CAIRDTVFGNTIYF. The CDR3 nucleotides read TGTGCCATCCGGGACACCGTTTTCGGAAACACCATATATTTT.